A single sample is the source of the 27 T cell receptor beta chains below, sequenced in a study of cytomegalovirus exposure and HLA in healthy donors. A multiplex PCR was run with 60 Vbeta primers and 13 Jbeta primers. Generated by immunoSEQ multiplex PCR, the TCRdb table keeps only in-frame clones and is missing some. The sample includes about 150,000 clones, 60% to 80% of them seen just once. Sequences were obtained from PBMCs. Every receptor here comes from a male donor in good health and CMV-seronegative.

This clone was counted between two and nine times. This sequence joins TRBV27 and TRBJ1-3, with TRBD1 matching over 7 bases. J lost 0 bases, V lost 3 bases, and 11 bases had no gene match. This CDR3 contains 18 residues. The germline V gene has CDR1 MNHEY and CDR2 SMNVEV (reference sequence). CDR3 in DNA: TGTGCCAGCAGTTTCCTGGACAGGTCTTTGAGCTCTGGAAACACCATATATTTT. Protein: CASSFLDRSLSSGNTIYF.

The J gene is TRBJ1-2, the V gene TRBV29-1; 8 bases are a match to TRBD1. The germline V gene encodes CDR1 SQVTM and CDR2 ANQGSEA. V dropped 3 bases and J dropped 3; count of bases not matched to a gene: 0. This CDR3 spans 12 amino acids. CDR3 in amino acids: CSVETGDYGYTF. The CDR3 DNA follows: TGCAGCGTTGAGACAGGGGACTATGGCTACACCTTC.

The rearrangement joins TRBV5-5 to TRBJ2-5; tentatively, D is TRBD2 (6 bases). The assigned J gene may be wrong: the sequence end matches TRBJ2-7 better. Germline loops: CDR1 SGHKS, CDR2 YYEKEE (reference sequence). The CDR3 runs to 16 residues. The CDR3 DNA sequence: TGTGCCAGCAGCTTGGCTGGCGGGGCCCTTTCCTACGAGCAGTACTTC. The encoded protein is CASSLAGGALSYEQYF.

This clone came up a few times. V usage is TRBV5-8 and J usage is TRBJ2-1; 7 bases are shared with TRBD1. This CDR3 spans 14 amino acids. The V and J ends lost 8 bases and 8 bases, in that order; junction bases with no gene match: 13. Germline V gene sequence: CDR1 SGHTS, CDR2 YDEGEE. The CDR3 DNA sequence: TGTGCCAGGGCCCGGGACAGAACTGGTTATGAGCAGTTCTTC. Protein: CARARDRTGYEQFF.

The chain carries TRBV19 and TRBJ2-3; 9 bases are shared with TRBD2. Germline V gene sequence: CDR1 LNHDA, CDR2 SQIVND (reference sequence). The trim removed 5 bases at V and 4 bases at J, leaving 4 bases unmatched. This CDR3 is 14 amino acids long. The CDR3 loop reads CASSSAGGPDTQYF. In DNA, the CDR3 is TGTGCCAGTAGTTCTGCGGGGGGGCCAGATACGCAGTATTTT. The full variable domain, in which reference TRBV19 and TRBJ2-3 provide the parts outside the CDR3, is DGGITQSPKYLFRKEGQNVTLSCEQNLNHDAMYWYRQDPGQGLRLIYYSQIVNDFQKGDIAEGYSVSREKKESFPLTVTSAQKNPTAFYLCASSSAGGPDTQYFGPGTRLTVL.

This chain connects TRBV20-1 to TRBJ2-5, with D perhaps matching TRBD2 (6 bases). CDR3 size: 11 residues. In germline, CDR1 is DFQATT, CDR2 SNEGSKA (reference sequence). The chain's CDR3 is CSAGGLETQYF. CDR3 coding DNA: TGCAGCGCCGGGGGACTGGAGACCCAGTACTTC.

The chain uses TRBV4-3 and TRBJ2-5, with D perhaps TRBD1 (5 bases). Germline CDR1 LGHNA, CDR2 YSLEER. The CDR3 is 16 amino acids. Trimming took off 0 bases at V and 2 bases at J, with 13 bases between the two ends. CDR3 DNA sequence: TGCGCCAGCAGCCAAGATTTGACAGCAGCTCAAGAGACCCAGTACTTC. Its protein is CASSQDLTAAQETQYF.

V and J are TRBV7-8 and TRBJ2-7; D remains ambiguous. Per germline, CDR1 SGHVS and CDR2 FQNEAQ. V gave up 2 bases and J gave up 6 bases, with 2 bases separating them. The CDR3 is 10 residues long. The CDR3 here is CASSLREQYF. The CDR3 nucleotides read TGTGCCAGCAGCTTACGCGAGCAGTACTTC.

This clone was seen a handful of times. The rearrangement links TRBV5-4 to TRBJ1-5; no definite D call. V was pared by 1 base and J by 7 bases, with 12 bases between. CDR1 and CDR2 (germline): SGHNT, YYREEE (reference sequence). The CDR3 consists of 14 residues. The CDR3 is CASSLFASGQPQHF. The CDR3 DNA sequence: TGTGCCAGCAGCTTGTTCGCCTCGGGACAGCCCCAGCATTTT.

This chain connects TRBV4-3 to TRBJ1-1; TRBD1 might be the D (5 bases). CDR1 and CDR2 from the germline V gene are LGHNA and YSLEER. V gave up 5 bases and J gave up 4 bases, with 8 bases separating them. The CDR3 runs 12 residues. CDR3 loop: CASSRGGTEAFF. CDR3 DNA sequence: TGCGCCAGCAGCAGGGGCGGCACTGAAGCTTTCTTT.

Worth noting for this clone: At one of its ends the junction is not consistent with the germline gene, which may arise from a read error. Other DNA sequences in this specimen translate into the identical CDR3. In DNA, the CDR3 is TGCGCCAGCAGTGAATCGGTACAGGGTAAGCAGTACTTC. Its translation: CASSESVQGKQYF. The rearrangement joins TRBV2 to TRBJ2-7, with D possibly matching TRBD1 (6 bases). There are 13 residues in the CDR3. Germline values: CDR1 SNHLY, CDR2 FYNNEI.

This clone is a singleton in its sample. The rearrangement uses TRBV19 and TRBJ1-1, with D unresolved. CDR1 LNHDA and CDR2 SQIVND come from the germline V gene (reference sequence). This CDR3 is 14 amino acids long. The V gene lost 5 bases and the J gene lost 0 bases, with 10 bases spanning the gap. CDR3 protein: CASSSPNLNTEAFF. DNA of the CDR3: TGTGCCAGTAGTTCGCCCAACTTGAACACTGAAGCTTTCTTT.

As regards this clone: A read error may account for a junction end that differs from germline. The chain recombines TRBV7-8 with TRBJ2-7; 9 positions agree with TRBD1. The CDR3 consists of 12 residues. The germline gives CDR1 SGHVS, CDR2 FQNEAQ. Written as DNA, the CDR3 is TGTGCCAGCAGCTTACCGGGACAGGGCAACTTCTTC. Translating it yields CASSLPGQGNFF.

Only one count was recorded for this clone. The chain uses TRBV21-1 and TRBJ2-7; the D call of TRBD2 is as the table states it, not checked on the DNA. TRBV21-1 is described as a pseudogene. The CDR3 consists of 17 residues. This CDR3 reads CASSGRLETRGLYEQYF. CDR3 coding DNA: TGTGCCAGCAGCGGACGGTTAGAGACTAGAGGTTTGTACGAGCAGTACTTC.

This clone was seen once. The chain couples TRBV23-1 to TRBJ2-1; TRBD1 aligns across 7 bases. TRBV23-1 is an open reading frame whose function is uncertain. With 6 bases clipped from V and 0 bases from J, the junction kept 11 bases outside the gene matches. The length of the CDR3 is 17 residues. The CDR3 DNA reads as TGCGCCAGCAGCCCTCCCCCGACAGGGAGCTCCTACAATGAGCAGTTCTTC. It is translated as CASSPPPTGSSYNEQFF.

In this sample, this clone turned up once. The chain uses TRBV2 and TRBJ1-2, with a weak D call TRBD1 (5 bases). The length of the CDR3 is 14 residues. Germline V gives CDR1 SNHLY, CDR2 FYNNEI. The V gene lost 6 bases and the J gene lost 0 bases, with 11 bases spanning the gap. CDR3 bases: TGTGCCAGCAGAAGACAGACAACTAACTATGGCTACACCTTC. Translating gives CASRRQTTNYGYTF.

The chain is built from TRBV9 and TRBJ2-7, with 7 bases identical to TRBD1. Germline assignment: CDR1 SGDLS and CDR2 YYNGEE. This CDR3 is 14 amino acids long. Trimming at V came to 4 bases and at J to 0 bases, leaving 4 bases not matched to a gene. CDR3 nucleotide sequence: TGTGCCAGCAGCAAGACAGGGAGCTCCTACGAGCAGTACTTC. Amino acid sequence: CASSKTGSSYEQYF.

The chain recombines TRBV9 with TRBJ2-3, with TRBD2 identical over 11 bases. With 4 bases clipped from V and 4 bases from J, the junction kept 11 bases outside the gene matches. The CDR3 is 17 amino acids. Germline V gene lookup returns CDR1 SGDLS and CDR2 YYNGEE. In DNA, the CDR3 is TGTGCCAGCAGCCAGTGGTCTAGCGGGGGGCTTGCAGATACGCAGTATTTT. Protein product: CASSQWSSGGLADTQYF.

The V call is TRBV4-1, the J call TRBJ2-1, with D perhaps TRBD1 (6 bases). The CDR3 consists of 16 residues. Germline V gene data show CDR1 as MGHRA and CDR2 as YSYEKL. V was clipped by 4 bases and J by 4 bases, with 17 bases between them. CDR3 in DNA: TGCGCCAGCAGCCCAGTTGGCAGGGGCGAATACAATGAGCAGTTCTTC. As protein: CASSPVGRGEYNEQFF.

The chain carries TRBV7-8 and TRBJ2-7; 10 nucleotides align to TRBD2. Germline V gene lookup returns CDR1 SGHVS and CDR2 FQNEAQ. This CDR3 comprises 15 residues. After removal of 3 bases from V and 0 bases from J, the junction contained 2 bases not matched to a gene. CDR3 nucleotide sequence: TGTGCCAGCAGCTTCAGCGGGGGGGCCTCCTACGAGCAGTACTTC. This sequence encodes CASSFSGGASYEQYF. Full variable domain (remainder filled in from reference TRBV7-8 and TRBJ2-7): GAGVSQSPRYKVAKRGQDVALRCDPISGHVSLFWYQQALGQGPEFLTYFQNEAQLDKSGLPSDRFFAERPEGSVSTLKIQRTQQEDSAVYLCASSFSGGASYEQYFGPGTRLTVT.

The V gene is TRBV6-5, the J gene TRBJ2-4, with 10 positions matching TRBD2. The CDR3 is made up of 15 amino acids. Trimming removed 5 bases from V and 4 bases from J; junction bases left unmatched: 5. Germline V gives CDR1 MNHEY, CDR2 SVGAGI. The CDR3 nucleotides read TGTGCCAGCAGTGCAGAACTAGCGGGGAAAAACATTCAGTACTTC. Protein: CASSAELAGKNIQYF.

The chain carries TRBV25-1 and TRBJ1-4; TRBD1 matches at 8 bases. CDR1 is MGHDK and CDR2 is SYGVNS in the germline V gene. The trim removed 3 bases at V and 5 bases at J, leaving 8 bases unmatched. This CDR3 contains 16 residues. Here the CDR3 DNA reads TGTGCCAGCAGTGAGACGTTCCGGGACAGGAATGAAAAACTGTTTTTT. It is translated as CASSETFRDRNEKLFF. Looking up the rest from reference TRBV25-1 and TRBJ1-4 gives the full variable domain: EADIYQTPRYLVIGTGKKITLECSQTMGHDKMYWYQQDPGMELHLIHYSYGVNSTEKGDLSSESTVSRIRTEHFPLTLESARPSHTSQYLCASSETFRDRNEKLFFGSGTQLSVL.

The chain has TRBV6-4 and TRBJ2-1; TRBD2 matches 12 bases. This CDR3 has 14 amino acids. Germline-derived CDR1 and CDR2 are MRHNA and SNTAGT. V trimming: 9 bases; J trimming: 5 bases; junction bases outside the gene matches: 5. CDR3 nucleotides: TGTGCCAGGCCGGGGACTAGCGGGCACAATGAGCAGTTCTTC. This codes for CARPGTSGHNEQFF.

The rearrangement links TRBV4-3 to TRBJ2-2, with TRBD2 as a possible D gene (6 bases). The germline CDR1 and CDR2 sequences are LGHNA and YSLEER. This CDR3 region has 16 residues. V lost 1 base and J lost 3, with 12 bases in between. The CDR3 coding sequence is TGCGCCAGCAGCCAAGCACCCGGGGGTTACACCGGGGAGCTGTTTTTT. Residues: CASSQAPGGYTGELFF.

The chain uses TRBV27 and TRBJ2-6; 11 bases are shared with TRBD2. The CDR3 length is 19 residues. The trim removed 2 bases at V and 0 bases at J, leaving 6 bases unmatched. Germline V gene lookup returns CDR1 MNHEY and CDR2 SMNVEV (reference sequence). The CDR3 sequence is CASSLRASGGPSGANVLTF. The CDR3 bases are TGTGCCAGCAGTTTACGGGCTAGCGGGGGGCCCTCTGGGGCCAACGTCCTGACTTTC.

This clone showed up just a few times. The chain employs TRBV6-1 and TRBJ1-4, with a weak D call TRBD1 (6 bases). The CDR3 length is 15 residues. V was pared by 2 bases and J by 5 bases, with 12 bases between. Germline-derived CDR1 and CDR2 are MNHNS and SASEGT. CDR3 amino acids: CASSERAGANEKLFF. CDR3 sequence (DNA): TGTGCCAGCAGTGAAAGGGCGGGGGCGAATGAAAAACTGTTTTTT.

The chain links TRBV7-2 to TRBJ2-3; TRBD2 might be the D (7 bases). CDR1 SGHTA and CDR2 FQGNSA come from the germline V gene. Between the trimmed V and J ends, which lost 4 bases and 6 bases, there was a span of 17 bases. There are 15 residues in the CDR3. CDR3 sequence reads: CASSYRTAGSDTQYF. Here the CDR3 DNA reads TGTGCCAGCAGCTACCGGACAGCGGGGAGTGATACGCAGTATTTT.